The following is a T cell receptor beta chain sequence with its context. What it recognizes is unknown. The data were taken from a study of CD8 T cells in ankylosing spondylitis. Quantitative molecular-barcoded 5'-RACE generated the TCR beta libraries. From the 5' RACE reads, TCRdb called clonotypes with MiXCR, one entry per CDR3 protein. The sample yields roughly 370,000 distinct CDR3 sequences, approximately 20% seen once. General observations from the study: Disease-associated clonotypes exhibited CD8+ identity and were relatively infrequent in peripheral blood. Matched ankylosing spondylitis synovial fluid reportedly contained a significantly enriched population of disease-linked clones. Earlier studies detected some motif variants in reactive arthritis synovial fluid and blood. Among TCR beta sequences, a motif of 7 to 9 highly homologous variants appeared characteristic of ankylosing spondylitis blood.

V lost 4 bases and J lost 4, with 10 bases in between. There are 12 residues in the CDR3. CDR1 is SQVTM, CDR2 ANQGSEA, per germline. The sequenced material came from blood, either unsorted or a sorted T cell fraction (not recorded which). The chain combines TRBV29-1 with TRBJ1-1, with D perhaps matching TRBD1 (6 bases). The clonotype originates from a male donor with ankylosing spondylitis. CDR3 in DNA: TGCAGCGTTGTCACAGGGCGCACTGAAGCTTTCTTT. Amino acids: CSVVTGRTEAFF.